This passage covers 18 T cell receptor beta chains from one sample sequenced in a study of T cell responses to AZD1222 COVID-19 vaccine. The method was immunoSEQ multiplex PCR; TCRdb's version includes in-frame clones alone and lacks a portion of them. The table shows roughly 150,000 clones, with around 88% occurring only once. This sample comprised peripheral blood, obtained on day 0 of MenACWY control vaccination. The receptors originated from an adult in good health.

The genes are TRBV24-1 and TRBJ1-1, with TRBD1 as a possible D gene (5 bases). The CDR3 has 13 residues. The germline V gene has CDR1 KGHDR and CDR2 SFDVKD. Trimming stripped 4 bases from V and 4 bases from J, with 9 bases between. The CDR3: CATSEAGGTEAFF. The CDR3 DNA sequence: TGTGCCACCAGTGAAGCGGGGGGCACTGAAGCTTTCTTT.

CDR3 nucleotide sequence: TGCGCCAGCAGCTTCTATATCGGGACTAGCGGGAGGGGGAACACCGGGGAGCTGTTTTTT. Translation: CASSFYIGTSGRGNTGELFF. This rearrangement joins TRBV5-1 to TRBJ2-2; 16 bases align to TRBD2. Germline CDR1 SGHRS, CDR2 YFSETQ. This CDR3 spans 20 amino acids. V shed 2 bases and J 1 base; nucleotides not matched to a gene: 8. The whole variable domain, remainder taken from reference TRBV5-1 and TRBJ2-2, is KAGVTQTPRYLIKTRGQQVTLSCSPISGHRSVSWYQQTPGQGLQFLFEYFSETQRNKGNFPGRFSGRQFSNSRSEMNVSTLELGDSALYLCASSFYIGTSGRGNTGELFFGEGSRLTVL.

This clone appeared once. The chain joins TRBV28 to TRBJ1-1; 7 bases agree with TRBD1. Unmatched junction bases numbered 7, after V lost 5 bases and J lost 1 base. Germline CDR1 and CDR2: MDHEN and SYDVKM. The CDR3 has 15 residues. The CDR3 DNA reads TGTGCCAGCAGTACACCGGGACAGAAGAACACTGAAGCTTTCTTT. Translated, it gives CASSTPGQKNTEAFF.

This chain uses TRBV11-3 with TRBJ2-5; D is unresolved. Trimming took off 3 bases at V and 4 bases at J, with 6 bases between the two ends. The CDR3 runs to 12 residues. Germline V gene data show CDR1 as SGHNT and CDR2 as YENEEA. CDR3 residues: CASSFSIETQYF. CDR3 in DNA: TGTGCCAGCAGCTTTAGTATAGAGACCCAGTACTTC.

The V call is TRBV11-2, the J call TRBJ1-3; D unresolved. Germline-derived CDR1 and CDR2 are SGHAT and FQNNGV. This CDR3 has 14 residues. V lost 1 base, J lost 8 bases, and 12 bases lay in between. The CDR3 nucleotides are TGTGCCAGCAGCTTAGCCAGGACCTGGGACACCATATATTTT. Its protein product is CASSLARTWDTIYF.

The chain joins TRBV5-1 to TRBJ1-1; D uncertain. The CDR3 length is 14 residues. CDR1 is SGHRS, CDR2 YFSETQ, per germline. V lost 2 bases and J 0 bases, leaving 8 bases between the germline ends. For the CDR3, the DNA is TGCGCCAGCAGCTTAAACGGATTGAACACTGAAGCTTTCTTT. Its protein product is CASSLNGLNTEAFF.

V gene TRBV18 combines with J gene TRBJ1-5, with 7 bases lining up with TRBD1. Germline trimming cut 3 bases from V and 5 bases from J; bases unmatched to any gene: 10. The germline gives CDR1 KGHSH, CDR2 LQKENI. The CDR3 contains 16 residues. This CDR3 reads CASSPGRGTEDQPQHF. In DNA, the CDR3 is TGTGCCAGCTCACCCGGCCGCGGGACAGAAGATCAGCCCCAGCATTTT.

The V and J genes are TRBV5-8 and TRBJ2-3, with 9 nucleotides matching TRBD1. Germline assignment: CDR1 SGHTS and CDR2 YDEGEE. Trimming at V came to 0 bases and at J to 4 bases, leaving 6 bases not matched to a gene. The CDR3 runs 16 residues. CDR3 DNA sequence: TGTGCCAGCAGCTTGGGCACAGGGGGCAGGGCAGATACGCAGTATTTT. Protein sequence: CASSLGTGGRADTQYF.

The V gene is TRBV5-6, the J gene TRBJ1-2; D remains ambiguous. This CDR3 region has 15 residues. Germline CDR1 reads SGHDT; CDR2 reads YYEEEE. Trimming shortened V by 0 bases and J by 0 bases, and 9 bases separated the two germline ends. The CDR3 reads CASSLAHSSNYGYTF. The CDR3 nucleotides read TGTGCCAGCAGCTTGGCCCACAGTTCTAACTATGGCTACACCTTC.

The rearrangement joins TRBV19 to TRBJ2-2; D tentatively fits TRBD1 or TRBD2 (5 bases each). Trimming left V 2 bases short and J 6 bases short, with 13 bases between. The V gene's germline CDR1 is LNHDA and CDR2 SQIVND (reference sequence). The CDR3 is 15 residues long. As DNA, the CDR3 is TGTGCCAGTAGTATACGCCCGGGGCTCGCCGGGGAGCTGTTTTTT. It codes for CASSIRPGLAGELFF.

This clone was picked up one time. The chain uses TRBV7-3 and TRBJ1-1, with D hard to call. CDR3 length: 13 residues. The germline V gene has CDR1 SGHTA and CDR2 FQGTGA. Trimming stripped 0 bases from V and 5 bases from J, with 7 bases between. The CDR3 coding sequence is TGTGCCAGCAGCTTAACGAGCGTAACTGAAGCTTTCTTT. Translation gives CASSLTSVTEAFF.

In this sample, this clone turned up once. The V gene is TRBV4-1, the J gene TRBJ2-1; TRBD1 aligns across 8 bases. V shed 5 bases, J shed 6 bases, and the junction held 9 bases outside the gene matches. CDR3 size: 15 residues. CDR1 is MGHRA, CDR2 YSYEKL, per germline. The CDR3 bases are TGCGCCAGCAGCTCGCACAGGGGGTCGGTCAATGAGCAGTTCTTC. Encoded protein: CASSSHRGSVNEQFF.

This chain connects TRBV5-1 to TRBJ1-1; 7 nucleotides line up with TRBD1. The trim removed 4 bases at V and 4 bases at J, leaving 10 bases unmatched. In germline, CDR1 is SGHRS, CDR2 YFSETQ. The CDR3 loop spans 15 amino acids. CDR3 residues: CASSPHTGEVTEAFF. The CDR3 DNA reads TGCGCCAGCAGCCCTCATACAGGGGAGGTCACTGAAGCTTTCTTT.

CDR3 protein: CASSLPDRGPDGELFF. Here the CDR3 DNA reads TGTGCCAGCAGCCTTCCAGACAGGGGGCCGGACGGGGAGCTGTTTTTT. V is TRBV5-4 and J is TRBJ2-2, with TRBD1 identical over 10 bases. The CDR3 has 16 residues. Trimming at V came to 4 bases and at J to 7 bases, leaving 10 bases not matched to a gene. Germline V gene data show CDR1 as SGHNT and CDR2 as YYREEE (reference sequence).

The rearrangement joins TRBV24-1 to TRBJ1-4; no definite D call. The CDR3 spans 15 residues. Between the trimmed V and J ends, which lost 3 bases and 7 bases, there was a span of 14 bases. Germline lookup yields CDR1 KGHDR and CDR2 SFDVKD. The CDR3 DNA reads TGTGCCACCAGTGATACAAGGGTCGGTGCTGAAAAACTGTTTTTT. Its protein product is CATSDTRVGAEKLFF.

The count of this clone is one. This sequence joins TRBV2 and TRBJ2-1; D assignment may be TRBD1 or TRBD2 (5 bases each). CDR1 is SNHLY and CDR2 is FYNNEI in the germline V gene. Trimming stripped 6 bases from V and 3 bases from J, with 15 bases between. The CDR3 contains 15 residues. CDR3 sequence reads: CASRDSGRFYNEQFF. The CDR3 coding sequence is TGTGCCAGCAGGGATTCGGGACGGTTCTACAATGAGCAGTTCTTC.

J is TRBJ1-5 and V is TRBV7-8, with TRBD1 as a possible D gene (6 bases). Between the trimmed V and J ends, which lost 4 bases and 7 bases, there was a span of 11 bases. Germline CDR1 is SGHVS and CDR2 is FQNEAQ. This CDR3 spans 13 amino acids. The CDR3 reads CASSSQGGQPQHF. DNA for the CDR3: TGTGCCAGCAGCTCACAGGGAGGGCAGCCCCAGCATTTT. Together with reference TRBV7-8 and TRBJ1-5, the CDR3 gives the full variable domain: GAGVSQSPRYKVAKRGQDVALRCDPISGHVSLFWYQQALGQGPEFLTYFQNEAQLDKSGLPSDRFFAERPEGSVSTLKIQRTQQEDSAVYLCASSSQGGQPQHFGDGTRLSIL.

The V gene is TRBV7-8, the J gene TRBJ1-3; D gene ambiguous. The CDR3 is made up of 13 amino acids. Germline V CDR1 and CDR2: SGHVS, FQNEAQ. Trimming removed 5 bases at V and 4 bases at J, with 9 bases between. CDR3 amino acids: CASSHAGGNTIYF. In DNA form, the CDR3 reads TGTGCCAGCAGCCACGCGGGAGGAAACACCATATATTTT. Based on the CDR3 plus reference TRBV7-8 and TRBJ1-3, the full variable domain is GAGVSQSPRYKVAKRGQDVALRCDPISGHVSLFWYQQALGQGPEFLTYFQNEAQLDKSGLPSDRFFAERPEGSVSTLKIQRTQQEDSAVYLCASSHAGGNTIYFGEGSWLTVV.